The present TCR beta chain was sequenced within a study of blood T cells in healthy people across ages. The authors ran a second PCR of about 6 to 11 cycles using a sample-barcoded 5' primer and a J-beta primer mix. TCRdb processed the 5' RACE reads anew with MiXCR; each CDR3 protein has one entry. This sample has roughly 1.9 million distinct CDR3 sequences; about 39% occur once, and the top ten carry roughly 23%. This clonotype has only a few counts. The CDR3 extends over 14 amino acids. The germline V gene encodes CDR1 DFQATT and CDR2 SNEGSKA (reference sequence). V gave up 0 bases and J gave up 1 base, with 9 bases separating them.

This rearrangement joins TRBV20-1 to TRBJ1-1; D not certain. The sequenced sample consisted of blood. The origin of this receptor is a human donor in good health. CDR3 sequence: CSARDLSGNTEAFF. In nucleotides, the CDR3 is TGCAGTGCTAGAGATCTCTCGGGGAACACTGAAGCTTTCTTT.